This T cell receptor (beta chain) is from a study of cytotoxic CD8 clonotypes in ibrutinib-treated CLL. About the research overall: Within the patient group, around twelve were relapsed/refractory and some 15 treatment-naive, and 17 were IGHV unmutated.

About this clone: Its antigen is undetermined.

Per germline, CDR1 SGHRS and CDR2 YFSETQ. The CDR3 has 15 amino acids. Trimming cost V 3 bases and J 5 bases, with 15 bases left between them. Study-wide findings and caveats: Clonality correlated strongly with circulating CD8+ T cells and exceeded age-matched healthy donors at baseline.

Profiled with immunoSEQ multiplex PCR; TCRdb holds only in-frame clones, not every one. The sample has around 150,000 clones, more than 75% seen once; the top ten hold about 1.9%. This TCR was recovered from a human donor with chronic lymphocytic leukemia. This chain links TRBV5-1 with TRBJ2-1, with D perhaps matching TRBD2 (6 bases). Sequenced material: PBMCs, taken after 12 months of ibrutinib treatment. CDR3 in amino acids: CASSSLGGTNNEQFF. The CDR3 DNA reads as TGCGCCAGCAGCTCACTCGGCGGGACGAACAATGAGCAGTTCTTC. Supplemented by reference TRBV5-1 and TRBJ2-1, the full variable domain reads KAGVTQTPRYLIKTRGQQVTLSCSPISGHRSVSWYQQTPGQGLQFLFEYFSETQRNKGNFPGRFSGRQFSNSRSEMNVSTLELGDSALYLCASSSLGGTNNEQFFGPGTRLTVL.